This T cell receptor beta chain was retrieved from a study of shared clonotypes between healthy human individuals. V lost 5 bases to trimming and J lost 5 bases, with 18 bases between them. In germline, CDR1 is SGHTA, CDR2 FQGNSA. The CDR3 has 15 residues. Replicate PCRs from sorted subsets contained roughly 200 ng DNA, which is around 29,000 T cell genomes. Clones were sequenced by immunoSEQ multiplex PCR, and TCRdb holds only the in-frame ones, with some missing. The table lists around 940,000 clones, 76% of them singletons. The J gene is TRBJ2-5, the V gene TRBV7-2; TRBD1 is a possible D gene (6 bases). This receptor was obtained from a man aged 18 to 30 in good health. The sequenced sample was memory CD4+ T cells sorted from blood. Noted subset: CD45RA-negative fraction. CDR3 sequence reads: CASSLGQNFQETQYF. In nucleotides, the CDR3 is TGTGCCAGCAGCCTCGGACAGAACTTCCAGGAGACCCAGTACTTC. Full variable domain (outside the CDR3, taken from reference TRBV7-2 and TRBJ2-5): GAGVSQSPSNKVTEKGKDVELRCDPISGHTALYWYRQSLGQGLEFLIYFQGNSAPDKSGLPSDRFSAERTGGSVSTLTIQRTQQEDSAVYLCASSLGQNFQETQYFGPGTRLLVL.